The 9 T cell receptor beta chains listed next were all sequenced from one sample in a study of CD8+ T cells in alopecia areata. RNA extraction was followed by reverse transcription into cDNA, which acted as the sequencing template. Clones were sequenced by immunoSEQ multiplex PCR, and TCRdb holds only the in-frame ones, with some missing. The sample shows 110,000 to 150,000 clones, around 58% of them seen only once. The input for sequencing was CD4+ T cells sorted from blood, taken at week 0. Receptors were obtained from a human donor with alopecia areata.

This clone has just a few counts. The genes are TRBV5-4 and TRBJ2-2; D remains ambiguous. The V and J ends lost 5 bases and 6 bases respectively, with 14 bases between them. This CDR3 comprises 14 residues. Germline lookup yields CDR1 SGHNT and CDR2 YYREEE (reference sequence). The CDR3 spells CASRLELAAGELFF. CDR3 DNA: TGTGCCAGCAGACTCGAACTGGCTGCCGGGGAGCTGTTTTTT.

The gene calls are TRBV5-1 and TRBJ2-5; the D is unclear. Germline V gene data show CDR1 as SGHRS and CDR2 as YFSETQ. With 0 bases removed from V and 5 bases from J, the gap between germline ends came to 5 bases. CDR3 length: 12 residues. The CDR3 protein is CASSLDWETQYF. CDR3 sequence (DNA): TGCGCCAGCAGCTTGGACTGGGAGACCCAGTACTTC.

This clone was observed a few times. The chain links TRBV29-1 to TRBJ2-7; 9 bases fit TRBD1. Germline V gene lookup returns CDR1 SQVTM and CDR2 ANQGSEA. V lost 3 bases and J lost 3; bases outside the gene matches: 3. The CDR3 spans 13 residues. The CDR3 loop is CSVETGQGYEQYF. In DNA form, the CDR3 reads TGCAGCGTTGAGACGGGACAGGGCTACGAGCAGTACTTC.

This chain uses TRBV19 with TRBJ1-4; unclear D gene. Deletions cut 3 bases from V and 8 bases from J, with 10 bases between. This CDR3 contains 13 residues. CDR1 LNHDA and CDR2 SQIVND come from the germline V gene (reference sequence). This chain's CDR3 is CASSILAAEKLFF. CDR3 nucleotides: TGTGCCAGTAGTATTTTAGCAGCCGAAAAACTGTTTTTT.

This clone was seen more than once but under ten times. V gene TRBV14 combines with J gene TRBJ1-6; no firm D call. Germline CDR1 SGHDN, CDR2 FVKESK. The germline V and J ends were trimmed by 2 bases and 5 bases, with 4 bases remaining between them. The CDR3 has 13 residues. The CDR3 sequence is CASSQQHNSPLHF. CDR3 DNA: TGTGCCAGCAGCCAACAGCATAATTCACCCCTCCACTTT.

This clone has just a few counts. The chain recombines TRBV6-5 with TRBJ1-5, with D uncertain. The CDR3 is 15 residues long. The V end was cut by 0 bases, the J end by 0 bases, with 6 bases between. In germline, CDR1 is MNHEY, CDR2 SVGAGI. The CDR3 loop reads CASSYSKHSNQPQHF. CDR3 nucleotide sequence: TGTGCCAGCAGTTACTCGAAGCATAGCAATCAGCCCCAGCATTTT.

This clone showed up just a few times. The gene calls are TRBV4-1 and TRBJ1-4, with a weak D call TRBD1 (6 bases). Germline CDR1 and CDR2: MGHRA and YSYEKL. Deletions cut 2 bases from V and 5 bases from J, with 21 bases between. The CDR3 runs 18 residues. CDR3 DNA sequence: TGCGCCAGCAGCCAACGCAGGGCACAACAGGGAGGCAATGAAAAACTGTTTTTT. Translated, it gives CASSQRRAQQGGNEKLFF.

This rearrangement joins TRBV25-1 to TRBJ2-1; D gene ambiguous. The CDR3 is made up of 14 amino acids. Deletions cut 1 base from V and 6 bases from J, with 10 bases between. Germline CDR1 and CDR2: MGHDK and SYGVNS. CDR3 amino acids: CASSELKGFNEQFF. CDR3 DNA: TGTGCCAGCAGTGAATTGAAGGGATTCAATGAGCAGTTCTTC. Using reference TRBV25-1 and TRBJ2-1 for the parts outside the CDR3, the full variable domain is EADIYQTPRYLVIGTGKKITLECSQTMGHDKMYWYQQDPGMELHLIHYSYGVNSTEKGDLSSESTVSRIRTEHFPLTLESARPSHTSQYLCASSELKGFNEQFFGPGTRLTVL.

The chain uses TRBV4-2 and TRBJ2-1; D possibly matches TRBD1 or TRBD2 (5 bases each). CDR1 LGHNA and CDR2 YNFKEQ come from the germline V gene. The V end was cut by 0 bases, the J end by 2 bases, with 8 bases between. This CDR3 has 15 residues. The CDR3 here is CASSQEWGPYNEQFF. Here the CDR3 DNA reads TGTGCCAGCAGCCAAGAATGGGGACCCTACAATGAGCAGTTCTTC.